This T cell receptor (beta chain) was captured by sequencing in a study of shared clonotypes between healthy human individuals. Whole-study results and caveats: Investigators expected sequencing depth to affect clonotype sharing among donors. It was the non-shared clonotypes that had lower generation probabilities than clonotypes shared by all four donors.

Genomic DNA per cell subset filled all wells of several immunoSEQ plates. Generated by immunoSEQ multiplex PCR, the TCRdb table keeps only in-frame clones and is missing some. The sample yields about 1 million clones, 60% to 80% seen once. The study separated CD4+ cells into CD45RA+ naive and CD45RA-negative memory subsets. Of note for this clone: What it recognizes is unknown.

The sequencing input was memory CD4+ T cells sorted from blood. Subset defined: CD45RA-negative fraction. The sequence came from a man aged 18 to 30 in good health.

The CDR3 bases are TGTGCCAGCATCGATAATCTAGCGAGTAGCCCCTACAATGAGCAGTTCTTC. This sequence encodes CASIDNLASSPYNEQFF. The chain uses TRBV7-2 and TRBJ2-1; possibly TRBD2 for D (6 bases). This CDR3 contains 17 residues. V shed 7 bases and J shed 2 bases, with 21 bases lying between them. Germline values: CDR1 SGHTA, CDR2 FQGNSA. The full variable domain, rest sourced from reference TRBV7-2 and TRBJ2-1, is GAGVSQSPSNKVTEKGKDVELRCDPISGHTALYWYRQSLGQGLEFLIYFQGNSAPDKSGLPSDRFSAERTGGSVSTLTIQRTQQEDSAVYLCASIDNLASSPYNEQFFGPGTRLTVL.